This passage covers 22 T cell receptor beta chains from one sample sequenced in a study of ipilimumab plus nivolumab after autologous stem cell transplantation. Repertoires were generated with immunoSEQ multiplex PCR, while TCRdb's copy carries only in-frame clones and drops some. The sample has tens of thousands of clones, roughly 80% seen once. The sample was PBMCs, taken in a trial of ipilimumab plus nivolumab as post-transplant consolidation. The receptors stem from a male donor with diffuse large B-cell lymphoma.

This rearrangement joins TRBV30 to TRBJ1-3; D gene unclear. This CDR3 comprises 14 residues. Germline CDR1 and CDR2: GTSNPN and SVGIG (reference sequence). Trimming took 2 bases from V and 1 from J, leaving 9 bases between them. CDR3 residues: CAWSMGRSGNTIYF. The CDR3 coding sequence is TGTGCCTGGAGTATGGGCAGGTCTGGAAACACCATATATTTT.

The gene calls are TRBV5-4 and TRBJ2-6; D not resolved. Germline assignment: CDR1 SGHNT and CDR2 YYREEE (reference sequence). CDR3 size: 16 residues. The V end was cut by 2 bases, the J end by 0 bases, with 9 bases between. The CDR3 reads CASSFYQTSGANVLTF. The CDR3, as DNA: TGTGCCAGCAGCTTCTACCAAACCTCTGGGGCCAACGTCCTGACTTTC.

This clone has a single count. This chain links TRBV21-1 with TRBJ2-7. TRBV21-1 is a pseudogene segment. CDR3 length: 12 residues. The CDR3 is CASSSGDYEQYF. DNA for the CDR3: TGTGCCAGCAGCTCAGGAGACTACGAGCAGTACTTC.

This chain links TRBV5-1 with TRBJ2-2; tentatively, D is TRBD2 (6 bases). The CDR3 spans 16 residues. V lost 4 bases, J lost 1 base, and 14 bases lay in between. Germline V gene data show CDR1 as SGHRS and CDR2 as YFSETQ. The CDR3 loop reads CASSPSGRGNTGELFF. The CDR3 nucleotides are TGCGCCAGCAGCCCATCCGGGCGGGGGAACACCGGGGAGCTGTTTTTT.

The V and J genes are TRBV19 and TRBJ1-4; D perhaps matches TRBD1 (6 bases). The length of the CDR3 is 13 residues. V was pared by 7 bases and J by 7 bases, with 13 bases between. Germline V CDR1 and CDR2: LNHDA, SQIVND (reference sequence). CDR3 residues: CASIRGHGEKLFF. The DNA of the CDR3 is TGTGCCAGTATCCGGGGGCATGGTGAAAAACTGTTTTTT.

This clone was found a few times. V usage is TRBV5-4 and J usage is TRBJ1-2; 7 positions agree with TRBD1. CDR3 size: 12 residues. The J segment lost 8 bases and the V segment lost 4 bases, leaving 5 bases of the junction unmatched. Germline-derived CDR1 and CDR2 are SGHNT and YYREEE (reference sequence). CDR3 protein: CASSPQGSGYTF. CDR3 DNA sequence: TGTGCCAGCAGCCCACAGGGGAGCGGCTACACCTTC.

The chain uses TRBV5-6 and TRBJ1-6, with unresolved D. The V and J ends lost 0 bases and 7 bases respectively, with 5 bases between them. The germline V gene encodes CDR1 SGHDT and CDR2 YYEEEE. This CDR3 is 13 amino acids long. CDR3 sequence (DNA): TGTGCCAGCAGCTTGGCTCGGAATTCACCCCTCCACTTT. It is translated as CASSLARNSPLHF.

The chain has TRBV5-1 and TRBJ2-4, with a weak D call TRBD1 (6 bases). CDR1 SGHRS and CDR2 YFSETQ come from the germline V gene. Deletions cut 7 bases from V and 1 base from J, with 15 bases between. The length of the CDR3 is 15 residues. In DNA, the CDR3 is TGCGCCAGCCCGTACAACCAGGGGGCCAAAAACATTCAGTACTTC. Protein product: CASPYNQGAKNIQYF.

This clone has just a few counts. The chain links TRBV13 to TRBJ2-3; TRBD2 matches at 8 bases. CDR3 length: 15 amino acids. Germline V gene sequence: CDR1 PRHDT, CDR2 FYEKMQ (reference sequence). V was clipped by 5 bases and J by 5 bases; unmatched bases: 9. The CDR3 coding sequence is TGTGCCAGCAGCACCCCCAGCGGGAGAGAAGATACGCAGTATTTT. Translated, it gives CASSTPSGREDTQYF.

The rearrangement joins TRBV9 to TRBJ1-1, with TRBD1 as a possible D gene (5 bases). The V gene's germline CDR1 is SGDLS and CDR2 YYNGEE. V was shortened by 4 bases and J by 1 base, with 11 bases between the two germline ends. This CDR3 spans 14 amino acids. The CDR3 sequence: CASSLGTANTEAFF. CDR3 coding DNA: TGTGCCAGCAGCCTAGGGACGGCGAACACTGAAGCTTTCTTT.

This clone has only a few counts. The chain is built from TRBV28 and TRBJ2-7; 9 bases map to TRBD1. CDR3 length equals 15 residues. Unmatched junction bases numbered 8, after V lost 5 bases and J lost 3 bases. Germline V gene sequence: CDR1 MDHEN, CDR2 SYDVKM. In DNA, the CDR3 is TGTGCCAGCAGTACATCAGGACAGGGGAGCTACGAGCAGTACTTC. Residues: CASSTSGQGSYEQYF.

V gene TRBV7-2 combines with J gene TRBJ2-7; 9 bases match TRBD2. The CDR3 totals 14 residues. CDR1 SGHTA and CDR2 FQGNSA come from the germline V gene. V shed 11 bases, J shed 2 bases, and the junction held 10 bases outside the gene matches. The CDR3 loop is CACGRLAGAYEQYF. The CDR3 DNA reads TGTGCCTGCGGTAGGTTAGCGGGAGCCTACGAGCAGTACTTC.

The chain carries TRBV11-2 and TRBJ1-4; 8 nucleotides agree with TRBD1. The germline gives CDR1 SGHAT, CDR2 FQNNGV. The CDR3 is 15 amino acids. V shed 5 bases, J shed 8 bases, and the junction held 10 bases outside the gene matches. The CDR3 coding sequence is TGTGCCAGCAGCCTCGACAGGGGCGTTATAGAAAAACTGTTTTTT. Protein sequence: CASSLDRGVIEKLFF. The complete variable domain, with remaining parts taken from reference TRBV11-2 and TRBJ1-4, reads EAGVAQSPRYKIIEKRQSVAFWCNPISGHATLYWYQQILGQGPKLLIQFQNNGVVDDSQLPKDRFSAERLKGVDSTLKIQPAKLEDSAVYLCASSLDRGVIEKLFFGSGTQLSVL.

This chain connects TRBV5-1 to TRBJ2-2, with a tentative D call TRBD2 (6 bases). Germline CDR1 reads SGHRS; CDR2 reads YFSETQ. V was trimmed by 3 bases and J by 5 bases, leaving 17 bases between them. CDR3 length: 16 amino acids. CDR3 region: CASSSLGDRGTGELFF. CDR3 DNA: TGCGCCAGCAGCTCACTAGGGGACCGGGGGACCGGGGAGCTGTTTTTT.

The chain employs TRBV7-7 and TRBJ2-2; TRBD2 matches 11 bases. The germline gives CDR1 SSHAT, CDR2 FNYEAQ (reference sequence). The CDR3 consists of 16 residues. The CDR3 DNA is TGTGCTAGCGGTACCCTAGCGGGAGGCGGTACCGGGGAGCTGTTTTTT. Translating gives CASGTLAGGGTGELFF.

CDR3 in amino acids: CASSAITGELFF. The CDR3 DNA follows: TGTGCCAGCAGCGCCATCACCGGGGAGCTGTTTTTT. V is TRBV9 and J is TRBJ2-2; D uncertain. The V and J ends lost 3 bases and 4 bases respectively, with 4 bases between them. CDR1 and CDR2 from the germline V gene are SGDLS and YYNGEE. CDR3 length: 12 amino acids. Together with reference TRBV9 and TRBJ2-2, the CDR3 gives the full variable domain: DSGVTQTPKHLITATGQRVTLRCSPRSGDLSVYWYQQSLDQGLQFLIQYYNGEERAKGNILERFSAQQFPDLHSELNLSSLELGDSALYFCASSAITGELFFGEGSRLTVL.

V is TRBV18 and J is TRBJ1-2; D might be TRBD1 (6 bases). V was clipped by 6 bases and J by 8 bases, with 16 bases between them. CDR1 is KGHSH and CDR2 is LQKENI in the germline V gene. The CDR3 contains 13 residues. The CDR3 here is CASSPRGAEGYTF. In DNA, the CDR3 is TGTGCCAGCTCCCCCCGGGGGGCGGAGGGCTACACCTTC.

The chain has TRBV30 and TRBJ2-1; 9 bases map to TRBD2. The CDR3 has 14 amino acids. The V gene's germline CDR1 is GTSNPN and CDR2 SVGIG (reference sequence). V shed 3 bases, J shed 10 bases, and the junction held 10 bases outside the gene matches. CDR3 nucleotide sequence: TGTGCCTGGAGCTGGCGGGAGGGCCATGGGGAGCAGTTCTTC. Translated, it gives CAWSWREGHGEQFF. The variable domain in full, with the rest retrieved from reference TRBV30 and TRBJ2-1, is SQTIHQWPATLVQPVGSPLSLECTVEGTSNPNLYWYRQAAGRGLQLLFYSVGIGQISSEVPQNLSASRPQDRQFILSSKKLLLSDSGFYLCAWSWREGHGEQFFGPGTRLTVL.

This chain uses TRBV10-2 with TRBJ2-7, with TRBD2 as a possible D gene (5 bases). The V and J ends lost 7 bases and 0 bases respectively, with 13 bases between them. Germline CDR1 reads WSHSY; CDR2 reads SAAADI. The CDR3 has 14 residues. The DNA of the CDR3 is TGCGCCAGCAAGAGCGGCCCGAGCTCCTACGAGCAGTACTTC. Translating it yields CASKSGPSSYEQYF.

The chain links TRBV5-1 to TRBJ2-3; the match to TRBD2 covers 7 bases. The CDR3 runs 13 residues. Germline-derived CDR1 and CDR2 are SGHRS and YFSETQ. V was pared by 5 bases and J by 0 bases, with 0 bases of the junction left unmatched. Here the CDR3 reads CASRRGSTDTQYF. The DNA for the CDR3 is TGCGCCAGCAGGCGGGGGAGCACAGATACGCAGTATTTT. The complete variable domain, with remaining parts taken from reference TRBV5-1 and TRBJ2-3, reads KAGVTQTPRYLIKTRGQQVTLSCSPISGHRSVSWYQQTPGQGLQFLFEYFSETQRNKGNFPGRFSGRQFSNSRSEMNVSTLELGDSALYLCASRRGSTDTQYFGPGTRLTVL.

The chain is built from TRBV7-2 and TRBJ2-1; weak D call: TRBD2 (6 bases). The V gene's germline CDR1 is SGHTA and CDR2 FQGNSA. The CDR3 totals 15 residues. V lost 1 base, J lost 6 bases, and 13 bases lay in between. The CDR3 loop reads CASSLVRVGGNEQFF. The CDR3, as DNA: TGTGCCAGCAGCTTAGTGCGGGTGGGGGGCAATGAGCAGTTCTTC.

This chain links TRBV11-2 with TRBJ1-2; D gene uncertain. Trimming stripped 2 bases from V and 7 bases from J, with 14 bases between. The germline V gene has CDR1 SGHAT and CDR2 FQNNGV. CDR3 size: 14 residues. The CDR3 DNA follows: TGTGCCAGCAGCTTAAGTTCGGCAGGCCCTGGCTACACCTTC. Its protein is CASSLSSAGPGYTF.